This record concerns one T cell receptor beta chain sequence. The sample belongs to a study of blood T cell repertoires in COVID-19. Looked up from germline, CDR1 is MNHEY and CDR2 is SVGAGI. V was cut by 7 bases and J by 4 bases, with 13 bases left in between. This CDR3 region has 13 residues. The study assigned cohorts using participant-reported clinical history. TCRdb's copy holds only in-frame clones and misses some; the assay was immunoSEQ multiplex PCR. The table includes about 150,000 clones, 75% to 90% detected once. The V and J genes are TRBV6-5 and TRBJ1-1, with a tentative D call TRBD1 (6 bases). This receptor was obtained from a woman in her forties who had been exposed to COVID-19. Sequenced sample: PBMCs or T cells enriched from blood (not recorded which). Written as DNA, the CDR3 is TGTGCCAGCAAGAGGGGGGGGATCACTGAAGCTTTCTTT. Its protein product is CASKRGGITEAFF.